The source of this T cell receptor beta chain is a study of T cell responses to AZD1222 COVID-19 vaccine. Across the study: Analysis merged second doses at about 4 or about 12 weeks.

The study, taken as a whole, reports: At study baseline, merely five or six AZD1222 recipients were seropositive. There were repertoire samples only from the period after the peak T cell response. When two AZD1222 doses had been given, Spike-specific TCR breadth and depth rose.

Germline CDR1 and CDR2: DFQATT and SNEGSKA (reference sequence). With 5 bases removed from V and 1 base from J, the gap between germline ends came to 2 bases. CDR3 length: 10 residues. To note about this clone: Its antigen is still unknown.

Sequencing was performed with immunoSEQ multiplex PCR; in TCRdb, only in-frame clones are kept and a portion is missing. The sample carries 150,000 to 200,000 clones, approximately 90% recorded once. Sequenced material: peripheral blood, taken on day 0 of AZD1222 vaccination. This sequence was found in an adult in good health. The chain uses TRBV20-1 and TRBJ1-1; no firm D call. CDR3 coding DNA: TGCAGTGCTGCGAACACTGAAGCTTTCTTT. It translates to CSAANTEAFF.